This T cell receptor (beta chain) appears in the sequencing data of a study of monozygotic twins with inflammatory bowel disease. About this clonotype: The antigen is undetermined.

Study-wide results and caveats: The results supported no single strong signal or clonotype associated with IBD. None of the different T cell subtypes could be distinguished from one another.

There were approximately 3,600 ng of total RNA used for each TCR library. TCRdb re-called the 5' RACE reads and shows each CDR3 protein once, DNA omitted. This sample lists some 210,000 distinct CDR3 sequences; its ten largest clones have around 1.5%. The CDR3 has 15 residues. From germline, CDR1 is DFQATT and CDR2 SNEGSKA (reference sequence). The sequence came from a human donor with ulcerative colitis or Crohn's disease, or a healthy co-twin of an affected twin (not recorded which). Sample: blood. The J gene is TRBJ1-2, the V gene TRBV20-1; TCRdb gives TRBD1 as the D gene, but with no DNA this cannot be confirmed. CDR3 region: CSARGQGTAQYGYTF.